Described below is a single TCR beta chain sequence and its context. The data stem from a study of CD4+ T cells in melanoma. TCRdb's table, derived via immunoSEQ multiplex PCR, lists solely in-frame clones and lacks some. The sample has tens of thousands of clones, around 78% seen once. The receptor comes from a human donor with melanoma.

For the CDR3, the DNA is TGTGCCAGCAGCCCCGGACTCTCTCAGTACTTC. It encodes CASSPGLSQYF. This chain links TRBV7-8 with TRBJ2-7; D perhaps matches TRBD2 (5 bases). This CDR3 spans 11 amino acids. Trimming shortened V by 5 bases and J by 10 bases, and 12 bases separated the two germline ends. The germline V gene has CDR1 SGHVS and CDR2 FQNEAQ.